Listed here is a single T cell receptor beta chain. Which antigen it targets is not known. No much larger clone exists at a distance of one base, and base qualities are not known. V and J are truncated by 4 bases and 8 bases respectively, leaving an intervening sequence of 17 bases. The CDR3 sequence holds 14 residues, the cysteine and phenylalanine included. Just CDR3 DNA is preserved here, 42 bases in frame from base 1. Via the germline V gene (reference sequence), CDR1 is LNHDA and CDR2 SQIVND. The data belong to a study of blood T cell repertoires in COVID-19 (TCRdb year 2020). Background on the whole study: Samples from collaborators originated in the United States, Italy and Spain and spanned both the acute and convalescent phases of COVID-19. The repertoires were made available in a free public database intended to serve as a resource for research on the immune response to SARS-CoV-2. Where available, HLA class I and class II types were taken from metadata supplied by the sample provider and were not determined by assay-based typing. Deeply sampled blood TCRbeta repertoires from subjects exposed to, actively infected with, or recovered from COVID-19 were included in the dataset. The sample metadata nearly always contained a de-identified subject ID, COVID-19 status, age in years and sex. Samples were obtained from the ongoing ImmuneRACE study (first 160 participants) and from 1,254 subjects provided by 6 global collaborators. The prospective study material was composed of cDNA or gDNA derived from T cells, B-cell-depleted T cells, or PBMCs. Points the paper makes about the study in general: Clinical and demographic metadata were provided uncurated, with the amount varying by source and participant.

TCRbeta CDR3 regions were amplified from genomic DNA by means of the immunoSEQ Assay, a bias-controlled multiplex PCR. Per the source publication's procedure: Within the assay, amplification of reference gene primers was used to estimate how many nucleated cells each sample contained. To quantify the absolute abundance of each unique TCRbeta CDR3 rearrangement, sequence reads were collapsed and filtered. Productive Simpson clonality was computed per sample as the square root of Simpson's diversity index over productive rearrangements. The immuneACCESS repertoire file appears here via TCRdb, limited to in-frame rearrangements. These files lack a portion of the clones; in checked studies, under half of the deficit traces to unresolved V genes, and the cause of the others is not known. The V and J calls and clone size are taken from that table; D and trimming were inferred from the DNA. In this sample the table shows about 56,000 clones, approximately 92% of which occur a single time. The ten largest clones represent 43% of the sample.

One collaborating source in Seattle enrolled patients during active infection and followed them longitudinally through the course of disease. Whole blood was collected in K2EDTA tubes by collaborating institutions according to the institutions' own protocols. Collaborator samples were shipped for TCRbeta analysis as frozen whole blood, isolated PBMCs, or DNA extracted from either sample type. Specimen: peripheral blood. Recombination linked TRBV19 to TRBJ1-2; the D gene cannot be resolved reliably. The sequence was collected from an older woman with COVID-19, enrolled during active disease. This receptor has the CDR3 CASSTRTYLGGYTF. The nucleotide sequence reads TGTGCCAGTAGTACTCGGACTTATCTCGGGGGCTACACCTTC.